One sample yielded the 14 T cell receptor beta chains listed below, sequenced in a study of CD8 T cells in Susac syndrome. Random hexamers served to reverse transcribe roughly 0.5 to 1 ug RNA. TCRdb analysed the immunoSEQ multiplex PCR reads with MiXCR anew, one entry per CDR3 protein. This table has hundreds of thousands of distinct CDR3 sequences, 65% to 90% appearing once. Sequencing used CD8+ T cells from PBMCs. These TCRs come from a human donor with multiple sclerosis.

The chain employs TRBV5-6 and TRBJ2-7; a weak D match, TRBD1 (6 bases). This CDR3 has 15 residues. In germline, CDR1 is SGHDT, CDR2 YYEEEE. Trimming stripped 3 bases from V and 2 bases from J, with 15 bases between. The DNA for the CDR3 is TGTGCCAGCAGCTGGGGGCAGGGCCTTACCTACGAGCAGTACTTC. Protein: CASSWGQGLTYEQYF.

The chain joins TRBV30 to TRBJ2-1, with 10 bases lining up with TRBD2. This CDR3 region has 16 residues. Losses at the gene ends were 0 bases for V and 12 bases for J; bases not matched to a gene: 14. The V gene's germline CDR1 is GTSNPN and CDR2 SVGIG (reference sequence). DNA for the CDR3: TGTGCCTGGAGTGTGGCGGGACTAGCGAGCCGCCCCCCGCAGTTCTTC. This sequence encodes CAWSVAGLASRPPQFF.

The chain recombines TRBV4-1 with TRBJ1-1; weak D call: TRBD1 (5 bases). CDR1 MGHRA and CDR2 YSYEKL come from the germline V gene. The CDR3 sequence is 16 residues long. Trimming cost V 4 bases and J 1 base, with 16 bases left between them. CDR3 coding DNA: TGCGCCAGCAGCCCGAGTGAGGGGTGGAGGAACACTGAAGCTTTCTTT. As protein: CASSPSEGWRNTEAFF.

This chain connects TRBV7-9 to TRBJ2-3, with 8 bases aligning to TRBD1. Trimming removed 5 bases from V and 1 base from J; junction bases left unmatched: 8. This CDR3 comprises 16 residues. CDR1 and CDR2 (germline): SEHNR, FQNEAQ (reference sequence). The CDR3 protein is CASSHQTGAGTDTQYF. The CDR3 coding sequence is TGTGCCAGCAGCCATCAGACAGGGGCGGGCACAGATACGCAGTATTTT.

This clonotype has a single count. The V and J genes are TRBV28 and TRBJ2-6, with D possibly matching TRBD1 (5 bases). The CDR3 is 16 residues long. Germline assignment: CDR1 MDHEN and CDR2 SYDVKM. V was pared by 2 bases and J by 2 bases, with 10 bases between. The CDR3 DNA sequence: TGTGCCAGCAGTTTACTAGGGGCGGCTGGGGCCAACGTCCTGACTTTC. It codes for CASSLLGAAGANVLTF.

V is TRBV27 and J is TRBJ1-2; TRBD1 is a possible D gene (6 bases). Germline-derived CDR1 and CDR2 are MNHEY and SMNVEV (reference sequence). CDR3 length: 14 amino acids. V lost 6 bases and J 2 bases, leaving 13 bases between the germline ends. This CDR3 is CASSSRQANYGYTF. Written as DNA, the CDR3 is TGTGCCAGCAGCTCCCGACAGGCGAACTATGGCTACACCTTC.

This clonotype was counted only a few times. This chain uses TRBV4-1 with TRBJ2-7; D is possibly TRBD1 or TRBD2 (5 bases each). V was trimmed by 4 bases and J by 3 bases, leaving 10 bases between them. Germline V gene data show CDR1 as MGHRA and CDR2 as YSYEKL. The CDR3 runs to 13 residues. The CDR3 DNA reads as TGCGCCAGCAGCCCGGGACCACTCTACGAGCAGTACTTC. Translated, it gives CASSPGPLYEQYF.

The chain has TRBV7-9 and TRBJ2-4; no definite D call. This CDR3 spans 13 amino acids. CDR1 is SEHNR and CDR2 is FQNEAQ in the germline V gene (reference sequence). Trimming took off 3 bases at V and 1 base at J, with 4 bases between the two ends. The CDR3 sequence: CASSLAAKNIQYF. The CDR3 nucleotides read TGTGCCAGCAGCTTGGCGGCCAAAAACATTCAGTACTTC.

The J gene is TRBJ2-1, the V gene TRBV2; 9 bases align to TRBD2. The V and J ends lost 3 bases and 8 bases, in that order; junction bases with no gene match: 2. The CDR3 contains 13 residues. The germline CDR1 and CDR2 sequences are SNHLY and FYNNEI. The CDR3 spells CASSEGLADEQFF. CDR3 sequence (DNA): TGTGCCAGCAGTGAGGGACTAGCAGATGAGCAGTTCTTC.

The gene calls are TRBV15 and TRBJ2-7; 7 bases match TRBD1. The CDR3 is 13 residues long. V was clipped by 3 bases and J by 5 bases; unmatched bases: 4. Per germline, CDR1 LNHNV and CDR2 YYDKDF (reference sequence). Here the CDR3 DNA reads TGTGCCACCAGCAGCGGGACAGCAAACGAGCAGTACTTC. As protein: CATSSGTANEQYF.

The CDR3 DNA reads as TGTGCCAGTAGTATAGGGTCTAGGGGGTTAGAGACCCAGTACTTC. It yields the protein CASSIGSRGLETQYF. The chain couples TRBV19 to TRBJ2-5; D might be TRBD1 (6 bases). V shed 1 base and J shed 4 bases, with 13 bases lying between them. Per the germline V gene, CDR1 is LNHDA and CDR2 is SQIVND (reference sequence). The CDR3 extends over 15 amino acids. Full variable domain (outside the CDR3, taken from reference TRBV19 and TRBJ2-5): DGGITQSPKYLFRKEGQNVTLSCEQNLNHDAMYWYRQDPGQGLRLIYYSQIVNDFQKGDIAEGYSVSREKKESFPLTVTSAQKNPTAFYLCASSIGSRGLETQYFGPGTRLLVL.

The chain uses TRBV19 and TRBJ1-1; D may be TRBD1 (5 bases). Trimming shortened V by 5 bases and J by 1 base, and 14 bases separated the two germline ends. Germline CDR1 LNHDA, CDR2 SQIVND (reference sequence). CDR3 size: 15 residues. The CDR3 loop reads CASSGRDGKNTEAFF. DNA of the CDR3: TGTGCCAGTAGTGGCCGGGACGGGAAGAACACTGAAGCTTTCTTT.

The rearrangement joins TRBV7-2 to TRBJ1-5; D is perhaps TRBD1 (5 bases). Germline CDR1 is SGHTA and CDR2 is FQGNSA. This CDR3 has 14 amino acids. The V end lost 5 bases, the J end lost 6 bases, and 14 bases lay between the germline ends. CDR3 protein: CASSQIGGSQPQHF. The CDR3 bases are TGTGCCAGCAGCCAAATCGGGGGGAGTCAGCCCCAGCATTTT.

The chain recombines TRBV24-1 with TRBJ2-1; perhaps D is TRBD1 or TRBD2 (5 bases each). Germline V gene lookup returns CDR1 KGHDR and CDR2 SFDVKD. CDR3 size: 16 residues. V dropped 3 bases and J dropped 1 base, with 12 bases sitting between them. CDR3 amino acids: CATSDRDGQSYNEQFF. The CDR3 DNA is TGTGCCACCAGTGATCGGGACGGCCAGTCCTACAATGAGCAGTTCTTC.